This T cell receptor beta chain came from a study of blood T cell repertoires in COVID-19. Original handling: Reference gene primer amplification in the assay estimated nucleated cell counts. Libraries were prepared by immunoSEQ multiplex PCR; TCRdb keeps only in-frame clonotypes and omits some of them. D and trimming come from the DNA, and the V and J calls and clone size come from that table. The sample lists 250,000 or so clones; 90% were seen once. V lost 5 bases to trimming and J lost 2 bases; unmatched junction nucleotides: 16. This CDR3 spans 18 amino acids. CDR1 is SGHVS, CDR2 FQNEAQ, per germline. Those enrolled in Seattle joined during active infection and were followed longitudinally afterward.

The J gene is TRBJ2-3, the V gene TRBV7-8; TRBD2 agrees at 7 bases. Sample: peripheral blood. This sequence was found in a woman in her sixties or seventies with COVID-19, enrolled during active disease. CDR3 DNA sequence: TGTGCCAGCAGCCTGGTCTCGGGGGGACCCTTAATCACAGATACGCAGTATTTT. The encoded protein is CASSLVSGGPLITDTQYF.